A selection of T cell receptor beta chains follows, all from one sample in a study of shared clonotypes between healthy human individuals. Sequenced by immunoSEQ multiplex PCR; TCRdb stores in-frame clones only, minus some. The sample lists more than 2,000,000 clones, approximately 95% occurring once. The sequenced material came from naive CD4+ T cells from PBMCs. The receptors stem from a man aged 18 to 29 in good health. Some clones in this sample may be carry-over from other donors' samples. Each CDR3 is given with its conserved first and last residue. Fields, in order: clone size, J gene, V gene, D gene, CDR3 protein, CDR3 DNA. D genes are given only for firm matches. The listing skips clone size in some rows; elsewhere it reads once, few, many or a size class.

clone_size: once
j_call: TRBJ2-2
v_call: TRBV9
d_call: TRBD2
cdr3_aa: CASSVVLAGTGELFF
cdr3_nt: TGTGCCAGCAGCGTAGTCCTAGCGGGAACCGGGGAGCTGTTTTTT

clone_size: NA
j_call: TRBJ1-5
v_call: TRBV7-9
d_call: NA
cdr3_aa: CASSEGVGQPQHF
cdr3_nt: TGTGCCAGCAGCGAGGGCGTCGGTCAGCCCCAGCATTTT

clone_size: NA
j_call: TRBJ1-1
v_call: TRBV5-4
d_call: NA
cdr3_aa: CASSLGRLNTEAFF
cdr3_nt: TGTGCCAGCAGCTTGGGACGGTTGAACACTGAAGCTTTCTTT

clone_size: NA
j_call: TRBJ2-5
v_call: TRBV10-3
d_call: NA
cdr3_aa: CAISEGQGPGLGGETQYF
cdr3_nt: TGTGCCATCAGTGAGGGTCAGGGGCCGGGGCTAGGCGGGGAGACCCAGTACTTC

clone_size: once
j_call: TRBJ2-3
v_call: TRBV4-1
d_call: NA
cdr3_aa: CASSPTRLGGTDTQYF
cdr3_nt: TGCGCCAGCAGCCCCACCCGACTAGGGGGCACAGATACGCAGTATTTT

clone_size: NA
j_call: TRBJ2-5
v_call: TRBV9
d_call: NA
cdr3_aa: CASSVGTTQTQYF
cdr3_nt: TGTGCCAGCAGCGTAGGGACTACCCAGACCCAGTACTTC

clone_size: NA
j_call: TRBJ2-1
v_call: TRBV7-3
d_call: TRBD2
cdr3_aa: CASSLGGLAGGRLDEQFF
cdr3_nt: TGTGCCAGCAGCTTAGGAGGACTAGCGGGAGGACGCTTGGATGAGCAGTTCTTC

clone_size: once
j_call: TRBJ2-7
v_call: TRBV18
d_call: NA
cdr3_aa: CASSPPSIDEQYF
cdr3_nt: TGTGCCAGCTCACCGCCCAGCATCGACGAGCAGTACTTC

clone_size: once
j_call: TRBJ2-5
v_call: TRBV28
d_call: NA
cdr3_aa: CASRIRDREYF
cdr3_nt: TGTGCCAGTAGAATCCGGGACCGCGAGTACTTC

clone_size: NA
j_call: TRBJ2-7
v_call: TRBV9
d_call: TRBD1
cdr3_aa: CASSVGGGQGAHEQYF
cdr3_nt: TGTGCCAGCAGCGTTGGTGGGGGACAGGGGGCCCACGAGCAGTACTTC

clone_size: NA
j_call: TRBJ2-7
v_call: TRBV6-7
d_call: TRBD2
cdr3_aa: CASSYGDSGRLISYEQYF
cdr3_nt: TGTGCCAGCAGTTACGGAGATAGCGGGAGATTAATCTCCTACGAGCAGTACTTC

clone_size: once
j_call: TRBJ1-2
v_call: TRBV5-1
d_call: NA
cdr3_aa: CASSPGTGYGYTF
cdr3_nt: TGCGCCAGCAGCCCCGGCACAGGCTATGGCTACACCTTC

clone_size: NA
j_call: TRBJ2-2
v_call: TRBV9
d_call: TRBD2
cdr3_aa: CASSVGGTSGNTGELFF
cdr3_nt: TGTGCCAGCAGCGTAGGGGGGACTAGCGGGAACACCGGGGAGCTGTTTTTT

clone_size: NA
j_call: TRBJ2-1
v_call: TRBV9
d_call: NA
cdr3_aa: CASSVGGVLYNEQFF
cdr3_nt: TGTGCCAGCAGCGTAGGAGGGGTACTGTACAATGAGCAGTTCTTC

clone_size: NA
j_call: TRBJ2-7
v_call: TRBV25-1
d_call: NA
cdr3_aa: CASSVGGAEQYF
cdr3_nt: TGTGCCAGCAGTGTAGGCGGGGCCGAGCAGTACTTC

clone_size: NA
j_call: TRBJ2-7
v_call: TRBV5-1
d_call: NA
cdr3_aa: CASSLAYRVDYEQYF
cdr3_nt: TGCGCCAGCAGCTTGGCTTACAGGGTTGACTACGAGCAGTACTTC

clone_size: NA
j_call: TRBJ2-3
v_call: TRBV6-5
d_call: TRBD2
cdr3_aa: CASSSSGSVDTQYF
cdr3_nt: TGTGCCAGCAGTTCTAGCGGGAGTGTAGATACGCAGTATTTT